The rows below give T cell receptor beta chains drawn from one sample of a study of blood T cell repertoires in COVID-19. Generated by immunoSEQ multiplex PCR, the TCRdb table keeps only in-frame clones and is missing some. The sample lists around 310,000 clones; roughly 90% were seen once. The sequencing sample was made of peripheral blood. Receptors were obtained from a woman younger than 45 with COVID-19, enrolled during active disease. Both conserved end residues are part of each CDR3. Each record gives: CDR3 DNA, CDR3 protein, D gene, J gene, clone size, V gene. D genes are given only for firm matches. A clone size is listed for some rows: how often the clone was seen (once, few, many), or a class if it is expanded.

cdr3_nt: TGTGCCTGGAGTGGGGACAGGGGCAATCAGCCCCAGCATTTT; cdr3_aa: CAWSGDRGNQPQHF; d_call: TRBD1; j_call: TRBJ1-5; clone_size: NA; v_call: TRBV30
cdr3_nt: TGCGCCAGCAGCCAATACTGGACTAGCGGGAACGGGGAGACCCAGTACTTC; cdr3_aa: CASSQYWTSGNGETQYF; d_call: TRBD2; j_call: TRBJ2-5; clone_size: NA; v_call: TRBV4-1
cdr3_nt: TGTGCCAGCAGCCGGGACAGGGATCAGCCCCAGCATTTT; cdr3_aa: CASSRDRDQPQHF; d_call: TRBD1; j_call: TRBJ1-5; clone_size: once; v_call: TRBV5-8
cdr3_nt: TGTGCCAGCAGTGAAATCGCAGGAACGAACGAGCAGTACTTC; cdr3_aa: CASSEIAGTNEQYF; d_call: NA; j_call: TRBJ2-7; clone_size: NA; v_call: TRBV2
cdr3_nt: TGCGCCAGCAGCTTGTCCGGGATGAACAGGGCCACTGAAGCTTTCTTT; cdr3_aa: CASSLSGMNRATEAFF; d_call: NA; j_call: TRBJ1-1; clone_size: NA; v_call: TRBV5-1
cdr3_nt: TGTGCCAGCAGCTTATCAGCGGGAGACACCTACGAGCAGTACTTC; cdr3_aa: CASSLSAGDTYEQYF; d_call: TRBD2; j_call: TRBJ2-7; clone_size: NA; v_call: TRBV7-2
cdr3_nt: TGTGCCAGTAGTATTCCTGGGGCTAGCGGCTACAATGAGCAGTTCTTC; cdr3_aa: CASSIPGASGYNEQFF; d_call: TRBD2; j_call: TRBJ2-1; clone_size: NA; v_call: TRBV19
cdr3_nt: TGTGCCAGCAGCGTAGACGGGGGAAGCTCCTACGAGCAGTACTTC; cdr3_aa: CASSVDGGSSYEQYF; d_call: NA; j_call: TRBJ2-7; clone_size: NA; v_call: TRBV9
cdr3_nt: TGTGCCAGCAGTTACAGGGAGGATCAGCCCCAGCATTTT; cdr3_aa: CASSYREDQPQHF; d_call: NA; j_call: TRBJ1-5; clone_size: NA; v_call: TRBV6-6
cdr3_nt: TGTGCCAGCAGTCCCCGGGGGGGGGCACCTAATGAAAAACTGTTTTTT; cdr3_aa: CASSPRGGAPNEKLFF; d_call: NA; j_call: TRBJ1-4; clone_size: NA; v_call: TRBV27
cdr3_nt: TGTGCCAGCAGAACCGGGACAGGGCCCTACGAGCAGTACTTC; cdr3_aa: CASRTGTGPYEQYF; d_call: TRBD1; j_call: TRBJ2-7; clone_size: NA; v_call: TRBV28
cdr3_nt: TGTGCCAGCAGCTTTGAGAGGAATAGGCCTTATAGCAATCAGCCCCAGCATTTT; cdr3_aa: CASSFERNRPYSNQPQHF; d_call: NA; j_call: TRBJ1-5; clone_size: NA; v_call: TRBV12-1
cdr3_nt: TGTGCCACCAGTGATCAAATGGGACTAGCGGGAGGGTACAATGAGCAGTTCTTC; cdr3_aa: CATSDQMGLAGGYNEQFF; d_call: TRBD2; j_call: TRBJ2-1; clone_size: NA; v_call: TRBV24-1
cdr3_nt: TGTGCCAGCAGCTTACAGGGGGCGCTTGGTGGCTACACCTTC; cdr3_aa: CASSLQGALGGYTF; d_call: TRBD1; j_call: TRBJ1-2; clone_size: few; v_call: TRBV7-3